These 8 T cell receptor beta chains were all obtained from the same sample, sequenced in a study of cytotoxic CD8 clonotypes in ibrutinib-treated CLL. Assay used: immunoSEQ multiplex PCR; TCRdb lists only in-frame clones, some missing. Among about 200,000 clones listed, approximately 68% were seen once. The specimen comprised PBMCs, sampled after 24 months of ibrutinib treatment. Receptors were obtained from a human donor with chronic lymphocytic leukemia.

This chain uses TRBV4-3 with TRBJ1-1, with D tentatively TRBD1 (6 bases). The germline CDR1 and CDR2 sequences are LGHNA and YSLEER. This CDR3 is 15 amino acids long. Trimming stripped 0 bases from V and 8 bases from J, with 16 bases between. In DNA, the CDR3 is TGCGCCAGCAGCCAAGATCATCCGGGGGCGGTCGAAGCTTTCTTT. Translated: CASSQDHPGAVEAFF.

The J gene is TRBJ2-3, the V gene TRBV6-1; D gene unclear. The CDR3 consists of 17 residues. V was shortened by 2 bases and J by 2 bases, with 17 bases between the two germline ends. Germline V CDR1 and CDR2: MNHNS, SASEGT. This CDR3 reads CASSELSWQSPTDTQYF. The CDR3 DNA is TGTGCCAGCAGTGAACTGTCCTGGCAGTCCCCCACAGATACGCAGTATTTT.

The genes are TRBV7-9 and TRBJ2-1; 9 nucleotides line up with TRBD1. Unmatched junction bases numbered 7, after V lost 9 bases and J lost 1 base. Per the germline V gene, CDR1 is SEHNR and CDR2 is FQNEAQ (reference sequence). This CDR3 comprises 15 residues. CDR3 in DNA: TGTGCCAGTGTATCCGGGACAGGGTCCTACAATGAGCAGTTCTTC. This encodes CASVSGTGSYNEQFF.

This chain uses TRBV4-2 with TRBJ2-7; 13 nucleotides line up with TRBD2. The CDR3 is 19 residues long. V lost 4 bases to trimming and J lost 2 bases; unmatched junction nucleotides: 14. Germline V lookup: CDR1 LGHNA, CDR2 YNFKEQ. The CDR3 nucleotides are TGTGCCAGCAGCCGGTTTGGGGGAGCTACTAGCGGGAGGGCCTACGAGCAGTACTTC. Translated, it gives CASSRFGGATSGRAYEQYF.

The chain is built from TRBV7-2 and TRBJ2-5; 8 bases agree with TRBD2. From germline, CDR1 is SGHTA and CDR2 FQGNSA. This CDR3 is built from 14 residues. The J segment lost 4 bases and the V segment lost 2 bases, leaving 3 bases of the junction unmatched. Here the CDR3 reads CASSLTAGAETQYF. For the CDR3, the DNA is TGTGCCAGCAGCTTAACAGCGGGAGCAGAGACCCAGTACTTC.

This clone was seen only once. The V gene is TRBV30, the J gene TRBJ2-4; the D call may be TRBD1 or TRBD2 (5 bases each). Trimming stripped 4 bases from V and 3 bases from J, with 16 bases between. The germline gives CDR1 GTSNPN, CDR2 SVGIG (reference sequence). CDR3 size: 15 residues. CDR3 in DNA: TGTGCCTGGACTATCGGTGGGGGAGTCAAAAACATTCAGTACTTC. As protein: CAWTIGGGVKNIQYF.

This chain uses TRBV6-5 with TRBJ2-3; 8 nucleotides agree with TRBD1. Germline lookup yields CDR1 MNHEY and CDR2 SVGAGI. The CDR3 runs to 14 residues. V shed 5 bases, J shed 8 bases, and the junction held 9 bases outside the gene matches. CDR3 DNA: TGTGCCAGCAGTCGGGACAGGAGTAGGGGTACGCAGTATTTT. Residues: CASSRDRSRGTQYF.

The chain employs TRBV27 and TRBJ1-2, with a weak D call TRBD1 (5 bases). CDR1 is MNHEY and CDR2 is SMNVEV in the germline V gene (reference sequence). The CDR3 length is 13 residues. With 5 bases removed from V and 4 bases from J, the gap between germline ends came to 11 bases. This CDR3 reads CASSKGVGYGYTF. DNA for the CDR3: TGTGCCAGCAGTAAAGGGGTCGGCTATGGCTACACCTTC.